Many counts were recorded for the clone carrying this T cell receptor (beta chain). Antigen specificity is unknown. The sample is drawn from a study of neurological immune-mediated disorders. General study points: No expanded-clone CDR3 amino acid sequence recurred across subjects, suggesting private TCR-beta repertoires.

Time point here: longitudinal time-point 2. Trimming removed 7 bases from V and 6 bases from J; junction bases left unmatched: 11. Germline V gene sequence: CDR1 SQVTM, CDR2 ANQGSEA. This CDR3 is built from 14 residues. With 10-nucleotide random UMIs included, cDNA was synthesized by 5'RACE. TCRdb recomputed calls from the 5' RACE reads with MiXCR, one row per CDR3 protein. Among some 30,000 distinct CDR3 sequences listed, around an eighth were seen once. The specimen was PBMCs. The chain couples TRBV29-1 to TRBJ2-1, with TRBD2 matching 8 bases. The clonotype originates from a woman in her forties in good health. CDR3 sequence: CSGGVGLAGNEQFF. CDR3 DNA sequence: TGCAGCGGGGGGGTGGGCCTAGCGGGCAATGAGCAGTTCTTC.